The subject of this entry is one T cell receptor beta chain. The same CDR3 arises from other DNA sequences in this sample as well. The data were obtained in a study of shared clonotypes between healthy human individuals. The study ran the assay at deep level. This table comes from immunoSEQ multiplex PCR, and its TCRdb copy is limited to in-frame clones, with some not included. The profile shows some 240,000 clones, under 80% of them singletons. The germline gives CDR1 SEHNR, CDR2 FQNEAQ (reference sequence). The CDR3 covers 14 residues. V dropped 2 bases and J dropped 1 base, with 8 bases sitting between them.

This clonotype was obtained from a man between 25 and 39 years old in good health. The sample comprised memory CD4+ T cells sorted from blood. This sample's subset: CD45RA-negative fraction. The V gene is TRBV7-9, the J gene TRBJ1-1; D ambiguous. The CDR3 spells CASSLTGGNTEAFF. As DNA, the CDR3 is TGTGCCAGCAGCTTAACGGGTGGGAACACTGAAGCTTTCTTT.